The source of this T cell receptor beta chain is a study of T cells in tuberculosis. On this clone itself: What it binds is not known.

With 7 bases clipped from V and 7 bases from J, the junction kept 12 bases outside the gene matches. The length of the CDR3 is 15 residues. The V gene's germline CDR1 is SGHRS and CDR2 YFSETQ. The repertoire was sequenced with immunoSEQ multiplex PCR; TCRdb's copy has only in-frame clones and lacks some. The data show tens of thousands of clones, 75% to 90% seen once. Study outcomes and limitations: Shorter CDR3-alpha in active tuberculosis partly drove smaller distances. Active tuberculosis alpha repertoires lay closer to GMM-specific TCRs than controls'.

Input material: PBMCs. The source is a donor aged 10-29 years with latent tuberculosis or without tuberculosis infection. The chain links TRBV5-1 to TRBJ2-1, with TRBD2 identical over 9 bases. The CDR3 sequence: CASGEGLARGNEQFF. CDR3 nucleotides: TGCGCCAGCGGCGAGGGACTAGCAAGGGGGAATGAGCAGTTCTTC.